Listed here are 18 T cell receptor beta chains from one sample, sequenced in a study of cytomegalovirus exposure and HLA in healthy donors. Assay used: immunoSEQ multiplex PCR; TCRdb lists only in-frame clones, some missing. The repertoire holds roughly 150,000 clones, with around 90% as singletons. Source material: PBMCs. The receptors come from a man aged 18 to 29 in good health and CMV-seropositive.

The chain is built from TRBV19 and TRBJ1-2; 7 positions agree with TRBD1. This CDR3 is built from 13 residues. Trimming took 5 bases from V and 4 from J; bases not matched to a gene: 4. Germline V gene sequence: CDR1 LNHDA, CDR2 SQIVND (reference sequence). CDR3 protein: CASSWDRLYGYTF. The CDR3 coding sequence is TGTGCCAGTAGTTGGGACAGACTCTATGGCTACACCTTC.

This clone was observed a handful of times. The rearrangement links TRBV7-9 to TRBJ1-2, with a weak D call TRBD1 (6 bases). Germline assignment: CDR1 SEHNR and CDR2 FQNEAQ (reference sequence). This CDR3 spans 14 amino acids. V lost 2 bases to trimming and J lost 6 bases, with 13 bases between them. The CDR3 DNA is TGTGCCAGCAGCTTATCTGGGGGGGCCGATGGCTACACCTTC. Its translation is CASSLSGGADGYTF.

J is TRBJ2-7 and V is TRBV11-3; 7 positions agree with TRBD1. Germline V gene lookup returns CDR1 SGHNT and CDR2 YENEEA. Trimming at V came to 4 bases and at J to 3 bases, leaving 6 bases not matched to a gene. The CDR3 runs 14 residues. The CDR3: CASSSRDRHYEQYF. The CDR3 nucleotides read TGTGCCAGCAGCTCCCGGGACAGACACTACGAGCAGTACTTC. Combining the CDR3 with reference TRBV11-3 and TRBJ2-7 gives the whole variable domain EAGVVQSPRYKIIEKKQPVAFWCNPISGHNTLYWYLQNLGQGPELLIRYENEEAVDDSQLPKDRFSAERLKGVDSTLKIQPAELGDSAVYLCASSSRDRHYEQYFGPGTRLTVT.

The V and J genes are TRBV18 and TRBJ2-7, with a weak D call TRBD2 (5 bases). V lost 4 bases, J lost 2 bases, and 9 bases lay in between. The CDR3 runs to 13 residues. Germline V gene data show CDR1 as KGHSH and CDR2 as LQKENI. The CDR3 sequence: CASSLRDAYEQYF. The DNA for the CDR3 is TGTGCCAGCTCACTCCGGGATGCCTACGAGCAGTACTTC.

In this sample, this clone turned up once. The gene calls are TRBV7-9 and TRBJ2-2; TRBD1 is a possible D gene (5 bases). V was trimmed by 5 bases and J by 3 bases, leaving 13 bases between them. The length of the CDR3 is 15 residues. The germline V gene has CDR1 SEHNR and CDR2 FQNEAQ (reference sequence). The CDR3 is CASSPLQGYTGELFF. The CDR3 nucleotides read TGTGCCAGCAGCCCCCTCCAGGGCTACACCGGGGAGCTGTTTTTT.

The J gene is TRBJ2-3, the V gene TRBV13, with TRBD2 matching over 9 bases. The CDR3 consists of 17 residues. The J segment lost 3 bases and the V segment lost 4 bases, leaving 11 bases of the junction unmatched. Germline CDR1 and CDR2: PRHDT and FYEKMQ (reference sequence). Here the CDR3 DNA reads TGTGCCAGCAGCTCGCACGGAGCGGGGGGAAAGACAGATACGCAGTATTTT. Its translation is CASSSHGAGGKTDTQYF.

The chain links TRBV27 to TRBJ2-7; TRBD2 matches at 7 bases. Losses at the gene ends were 5 bases for V and 3 bases for J; bases not matched to a gene: 7. The V gene's germline CDR1 is MNHEY and CDR2 SMNVEV (reference sequence). The CDR3 spans 14 residues. The CDR3 sequence: CASSQTSVSYEQYF. DNA for the CDR3: TGTGCCAGCAGTCAAACTAGCGTTAGCTACGAGCAGTACTTC.

The J gene is TRBJ2-1, the V gene TRBV5-4; TRBD2 aligns across 7 bases. Per the germline V gene, CDR1 is SGHNT and CDR2 is YYREEE (reference sequence). The ends lost 2 bases at V and 4 bases at J; junction bases unmatched: 3. The CDR3 loop spans 14 amino acids. The CDR3 region is CASSFGTTYNEQFF. CDR3 DNA: TGTGCCAGCAGCTTCGGGACTACTTACAATGAGCAGTTCTTC.

The chain recombines TRBV10-3 with TRBJ2-1; D gene ambiguous. This CDR3 spans 12 amino acids. The ends were cut back, 4 bases at V and 4 bases at J, with 5 bases in the middle. Germline V gives CDR1 ENHRY, CDR2 SYGVKD. The CDR3 region has the DNA TGTGCCATCAGTGTCAGATACAATGAGCAGTTCTTC. Its protein is CAISVRYNEQFF.

The rearrangement joins TRBV7-7 to TRBJ2-3, with a tentative D call TRBD2 (5 bases). The CDR3 totals 15 residues. V was pared by 5 bases and J by 0 bases, with 12 bases between. Germline CDR1 and CDR2: SSHAT and FNYEAQ (reference sequence). In nucleotides, the CDR3 is TGTGCCAGCAGCGAATCGGGATCTAGCACAGATACGCAGTATTTT. Its translation is CASSESGSSTDTQYF. Complete variable domain (other parts from reference TRBV7-7 and TRBJ2-3): GAGVSQSPRYKVTKRGQDVTLRCDPISSHATLYWYQQALGQGPEFLTYFNYEAQPDKSGLPSDRFSAERPEGSISTLTIQRTEQRDSAMYRCASSESGSSTDTQYFGPGTRLTVL.

V gene TRBV12-5 combines with J gene TRBJ1-5, with 7 positions matching TRBD1. Germline trimming cut 1 base from V and 3 bases from J; bases unmatched to any gene: 3. The germline V gene encodes CDR1 LGHNT and CDR2 FRNRAP. This CDR3 has 15 residues. CDR3 bases: TGTGCTAGTGGTTTGGAAGAGGGGGCCAATCAGCCCCAGCATTTT. Amino acid sequence: CASGLEEGANQPQHF.

CDR3 protein: CSVEDRGETQYF. The CDR3 bases are TGCAGCGTTGAGGACAGGGGAGAGACCCAGTACTTC. The rearrangement links TRBV29-1 to TRBJ2-5, with 9 bases matching TRBD1. The CDR3 sequence is 12 residues long. Germline values: CDR1 SQVTM, CDR2 ANQGSEA. Losses at the gene ends were 3 bases for V and 4 bases for J; bases not matched to a gene: 0.

The chain recombines TRBV6-1 with TRBJ2-1; perhaps TRBD1 as D (6 bases). Per germline, CDR1 MNHNS and CDR2 SASEGT. V lost 0 bases and J lost 5, with 17 bases in between. The CDR3 length is 17 residues. This chain's CDR3 is CASSEAHLSGVDNEQFF. CDR3 coding DNA: TGTGCCAGCAGTGAAGCCCATCTTTCAGGGGTGGACAATGAGCAGTTCTTC.

The rearrangement joins TRBV7-8 to TRBJ2-5; D is unclear. The CDR3 totals 14 residues. The V gene's germline CDR1 is SGHVS and CDR2 FQNEAQ. With 5 bases removed from V and 5 bases from J, the gap between germline ends came to 15 bases. The CDR3 region has the DNA TGTGCCAGCAGCCTAATGACAAGCCAGGAGACCCAGTACTTC. Translation gives CASSLMTSQETQYF.

This rearrangement joins TRBV7-2 to TRBJ2-7; D gene unclear. V lost 3 bases to trimming and J lost 0 bases, with 6 bases between them. This CDR3 contains 13 residues. The V gene's germline CDR1 is SGHTA and CDR2 FQGNSA. The CDR3 DNA reads TGTGCCAGCAGCTTCTACAGCTCCTACGAGCAGTACTTC. Translated: CASSFYSSYEQYF.

The chain combines TRBV9 with TRBJ2-3; 7 positions match TRBD2. Germline V gene sequence: CDR1 SGDLS, CDR2 YYNGEE. The length of the CDR3 is 15 residues. The V segment lost 4 bases and the J segment 0 bases; nucleotides outside the gene matches: 5. In DNA, the CDR3 is TGTGCCAGCAGCCGAGGACTAGTGAGCACAGATACGCAGTATTTT. It encodes CASSRGLVSTDTQYF.

The chain joins TRBV10-3 to TRBJ1-1; 8 bases are shared with TRBD1. Per germline, CDR1 ENHRY and CDR2 SYGVKD. Trimming took 6 bases from V and 7 from J; bases not matched to a gene: 7. CDR3 length: 13 amino acids. CDR3 nucleotide sequence: TGTGCCATCAGCACGACAGGGGCGGATGAAGCTTTCTTT. It codes for CAISTTGADEAFF.

This chain connects TRBV5-4 to TRBJ1-1, with a weak D call TRBD1 (6 bases). The CDR3 totals 11 residues. CDR1 is SGHNT, CDR2 YYREEE, per germline (reference sequence). Trimming took 3 bases from V and 10 from J, leaving 10 bases between them. The CDR3 DNA reads TGTGCCAGCAGCTCACAGGGCCCAGCTTTCTTT. Its protein is CASSSQGPAFF. Filled out from reference TRBV5-4 and TRBJ1-1, the complete variable domain reads ETGVTQSPTHLIKTRGQQVTLRCSSQSGHNTVSWYQQALGQGPQFIFQYYREEENGRGNFPPRFSGLQFPNYSSELNVNALELDDSALYLCASSSQGPAFFGQGTRLTVV.